A single sample is the source of the 22 T cell receptor beta chains below, sequenced in a study of beta chain features in type 1 diabetes (dated by TCRdb to 2016 to 2019). Overall results and qualifications from the work: A moderate but significant shortening of TCRB CDR3 length was observed in type 1 diabetes patients in all four CD4+ subsets.

Library generation was performed with the immunoSEQ multiplex PCR assay. The High Capacity cDNA Reverse Transcription Kit was used to reverse transcribe all of the isolated RNA, meaning that expressed TCRB transcripts were what got sequenced. As stored in TCRdb, this immuneACCESS dataset retains in-frame rearrangements with V and J assigned. A fraction of the clones does not appear; measured against another copy, unresolved V genes explain less than half of the discrepancy, and the remainder lacks a known reason. Across this sample there are tens of thousands of clones, with approximately 61% seen only once. 1.5% to 2% of the sample is taken by the ten largest. No antigen has been assigned to these receptors. Sequencing was performed on Tregs from blood. The sample's cell subset or site label, in plain terms: regulatory CD4+ T cells. Receptor source: a man aged 25-45 years with type 1 diabetes. Some clones in this sample may be carry-over from other donors' samples.

J is TRBJ2-1 and V is TRBV5-1; TRBD2 agrees at 7 bases. CDR1 and CDR2 (germline): SGHRS, YFSETQ. This CDR3 spans 15 amino acids. J gave up 0 bases and V 3 bases, and 3 bases lay outside the gene matches. The CDR3 sequence: CASSWGGYSYNEQFF. In DNA form, the CDR3 reads TGCGCCAGCAGCTGGGGGGGGTACTCCTACAATGAGCAGTTCTTC.

V is TRBV5-1 and J is TRBJ1-5, with 9 bases aligning to TRBD1. Losses at the gene ends were 4 bases for V and 5 bases for J; bases not matched to a gene: 1. From germline, CDR1 is SGHRS and CDR2 YFSETQ. This CDR3 region has 13 residues. In DNA form, the CDR3 reads TGCGCCAGCAGCCGGACAGGGGATCAGCCCCAGCATTTT. It translates to CASSRTGDQPQHF.

The V and J genes are TRBV4-2 and TRBJ2-3; 8 bases match TRBD2. The CDR3 has 16 residues. Per germline, CDR1 LGHNA and CDR2 YNFKEQ. V was clipped by 4 bases and J by 0 bases; unmatched bases: 6. The CDR3 bases are TGTGCCAGCAGCCCCGGAGCGGGGGCCAGCACAGATACGCAGTATTTT. It is translated as CASSPGAGASTDTQYF.

The chain joins TRBV5-1 to TRBJ2-2; 8 bases agree with TRBD2. CDR3 length: 17 residues. CDR1 and CDR2 (germline): SGHRS, YFSETQ. V was pared by 4 bases and J by 4 bases, with 12 bases of the junction left unmatched. The CDR3 bases are TGCGCCAGCAGCACAACCCCCGGGGGGGATATCACCGGGGAGCTGTTTTTT. Translating gives CASSTTPGGDITGELFF.

This clone was recorded a few times. This chain uses TRBV4-3 with TRBJ1-6, with a weak D call TRBD1 (6 bases). The CDR3 loop spans 15 amino acids. Germline V CDR1 and CDR2: LGHNA, YSLEER. Trimming shortened V by 4 bases and J by 10 bases, and 17 bases separated the two germline ends. The CDR3 region is CASSPGGGRGSPLHF. The CDR3 DNA is TGCGCCAGCAGCCCCGGCGGGGGCCGGGGATCACCCCTCCACTTT.

The chain recombines TRBV15 with TRBJ1-2, with D hard to call. With 1 base removed from V and 5 bases from J, the gap between germline ends came to 20 bases. Germline values: CDR1 LNHNV, CDR2 YYDKDF (reference sequence). This CDR3 contains 17 residues. CDR3 sequence (DNA): TGTGCCACCAGCAGAGTGATAGTGGCAGGTAGTAATTATGGCTACACCTTC. Encoded protein: CATSRVIVAGSNYGYTF.

This chain uses TRBV7-2 with TRBJ2-5; 11 bases match TRBD1. This CDR3 is 14 amino acids long. With 5 bases clipped from V and 4 bases from J, the junction kept 3 bases outside the gene matches. Germline CDR1 is SGHTA and CDR2 is FQGNSA. The CDR3 DNA is TGTGCCAGCAGCCATGGACAGGGGGCAGAGACCCAGTACTTC. Translation gives CASSHGQGAETQYF.

The chain joins TRBV28 to TRBJ2-7; perhaps TRBD1 as D (5 bases). Trimming removed 9 bases from V and 7 bases from J, with 22 bases in between. This CDR3 contains 14 residues. The V gene's germline CDR1 is MDHEN and CDR2 SYDVKM. CDR3 DNA: TGTGCCAGTCACCCGGCAGGGAAAGGGCGGGAGCAGTACTTC. It translates to CASHPAGKGREQYF.

The genes are TRBV5-1 and TRBJ2-1; 8 bases align to TRBD1. The germline V gene has CDR1 SGHRS and CDR2 YFSETQ. The CDR3 is 14 amino acids. J was trimmed by 8 bases and V by 0 bases; bases with no gene match: 4. Written as DNA, the CDR3 is TGCGCCAGCAGCTTGGGGGCAGGGGGCGATGAGCAGTTCTTC. It is translated as CASSLGAGGDEQFF.

Turning to this clone: A junction end diverges from the germline sequence, so it may reflect a read error. The chain carries TRBV4-2 and TRBJ2-7; D is unresolved. This CDR3 is built from 14 residues. Germline V gives CDR1 LGHNA, CDR2 YNFKEQ. CDR3 nucleotides: TGTGCCAGCAGCCAACCTCAGAAATCCTCCGAGCAGTACTTC. It is translated as CASSQPQKSSEQYF.

The chain combines TRBV5-6 with TRBJ1-1, with 8 positions matching TRBD1. Germline CDR1 is SGHDT and CDR2 is YYEEEE. The V segment lost 5 bases and the J segment 6 bases; nucleotides outside the gene matches: 9. The CDR3 runs to 14 residues. CDR3 region: CASRRGRGRSEAFF. CDR3 bases: TGTGCCAGCAGGAGGGGCAGGGGGCGGTCTGAAGCTTTCTTT. The whole variable domain, filled in from reference TRBV5-6 and TRBJ1-1, reads DAGVTQSPTHLIKTRGQQVTLRCSPKSGHDTVSWYQQALGQGPQFIFQYYEEEERQRGNFPDRFSGHQFPNYSSELNVNALLLGDSALYLCASRRGRGRSEAFFGQGTRLTVV.

This chain links TRBV7-9 with TRBJ1-4, with D maybe TRBD1 (6 bases). This CDR3 region has 16 residues. V lost 5 bases to trimming and J lost 3 bases, with 16 bases between them. Germline V lookup: CDR1 SEHNR, CDR2 FQNEAQ (reference sequence). In nucleotides, the CDR3 is TGTGCCAGCAGCCCAGGTATCGGGACATCTAATGAAAAACTGTTTTTT. Translating gives CASSPGIGTSNEKLFF.

The rearrangement links TRBV15 to TRBJ2-6; maybe TRBD1 (6 bases). V shed 1 base and J shed 1 base, with 14 bases lying between them. CDR1 and CDR2 from the germline V gene are LNHNV and YYDKDF (reference sequence). CDR3 length: 18 residues. DNA for the CDR3: TGTGCCACCAGCAGAGGAGTAGGACAGCCTTCTGGGGCCAACGTCCTGACTTTC. It translates to CATSRGVGQPSGANVLTF.

V usage is TRBV7-3 and J usage is TRBJ2-2, with 7 bases fitting TRBD1. Germline trimming cut 3 bases from V and 4 bases from J; bases unmatched to any gene: 8. The CDR3 totals 16 residues. Germline CDR1 and CDR2: SGHTA and FQGTGA. This chain's CDR3 is CASSLTGLSGTGELFF. The CDR3 DNA follows: TGTGCCAGCAGCTTGACAGGGTTAAGTGGCACCGGGGAGCTGTTTTTT.

The V call is TRBV6-1, the J call TRBJ2-5, with D maybe TRBD2 (7 bases). Trimming removed 1 base from V and 5 bases from J, with 11 bases in between. Germline V gene lookup returns CDR1 MNHNS and CDR2 SASEGT. The CDR3 totals 14 residues. CDR3 nucleotide sequence: TGTGCCAGCAGTGAAGTGGGAGGGGGTGAGACCCAGTACTTC. Encoded protein: CASSEVGGGETQYF.

This chain joins TRBV5-8 and TRBJ2-1; the match to TRBD2 covers 7 bases. CDR3 length: 14 amino acids. Per germline, CDR1 SGHTS and CDR2 YDEGEE. V lost 0 bases and J lost 10; bases outside the gene matches: 7. The CDR3 loop is CASSLAGLLGEQFF. CDR3 bases: TGTGCCAGCAGCTTGGCGGGACTACTAGGAGAGCAGTTCTTC.

J is TRBJ1-1 and V is TRBV29-1; TRBD1 is a possible D gene (6 bases). This CDR3 is built from 14 residues. Trimming stripped 7 bases from V and 2 bases from J, with 17 bases between. The germline gives CDR1 SQVTM, CDR2 ANQGSEA. CDR3 region: CSAAEGGVNTEAFF. DNA for the CDR3: TGCAGCGCCGCTGAGGGGGGGGTTAACACTGAAGCTTTCTTT.

The chain carries TRBV5-1 and TRBJ2-3; D unclear. The V gene's germline CDR1 is SGHRS and CDR2 YFSETQ. V lost 4 bases and J lost 1, with 10 bases in between. This CDR3 region has 14 residues. For the CDR3, the DNA is TGCGCCAGCAGCCTCCCGTCCCGCACAGATACGCAGTATTTT. This translates into CASSLPSRTDTQYF.

The chain joins TRBV5-4 to TRBJ2-5, with D tentatively TRBD1 (6 bases). The CDR3 contains 13 residues. Between the trimmed V and J ends, which lost 0 bases and 3 bases, there was a span of 6 bases. Germline V gives CDR1 SGHNT, CDR2 YYREEE (reference sequence). DNA for the CDR3: TGTGCCAGCAGCTTGGACAGGGAAGAGACCCAGTACTTC. This gives the protein CASSLDREETQYF.

This clone was detected only a few times. The V call is TRBV5-1, the J call TRBJ1-6, with 7 bases aligning to TRBD1. The CDR3 consists of 13 residues. The V and J ends lost 4 bases and 9 bases, in that order; junction bases with no gene match: 4. Germline assignment: CDR1 SGHRS and CDR2 YFSETQ. The DNA for the CDR3 is TGCGCCAGCAGCGCCCGACAGGGTTCACCCCTCCACTTT. This gives the protein CASSARQGSPLHF.

The chain carries TRBV6-1 and TRBJ1-6; the match to TRBD1 covers 9 bases. Germline loops: CDR1 MNHNS, CDR2 SASEGT. With 6 bases clipped from V and 10 bases from J, the junction kept 7 bases outside the gene matches. The CDR3 covers 14 residues. The CDR3 sequence is CASSPGQGGSPLHF. CDR3 in DNA: TGTGCCAGCAGCCCGGGACAGGGAGGGTCACCCCTCCACTTT.

This clone occurred a few times. The chain combines TRBV28 with TRBJ2-7; 9 bases are shared with TRBD1. Germline V lookup: CDR1 MDHEN, CDR2 SYDVKM. Trimming removed 8 bases from V and 5 bases from J; junction bases left unmatched: 10. The CDR3 consists of 14 residues. The CDR3 here is CASRSGQGIHEQYF. In DNA, the CDR3 is TGTGCCAGCCGATCGGGACAGGGTATTCACGAGCAGTACTTC.